One and the same sample provided the 4 T cell receptor beta chains below, sequenced in a study of T cell changes during pregnancy in multiple sclerosis. Here immunoSEQ multiplex PCR was the method, and the copy in TCRdb shows in-frame clones only, minus some. The table lists approximately 83,000 clones, 80% to 95% of them singletons. The sequences come from peripheral blood, collected in the first trimester of pregnancy. These receptors all come from a female donor with multiple sclerosis, enrolled in a pregnancy study.

The V call is TRBV10-3, the J call TRBJ1-1, with D uncertain. This CDR3 spans 15 amino acids. Germline V CDR1 and CDR2: ENHRY, SYGVKD. V dropped 7 bases and J dropped 3 bases, with 18 bases sitting between them. The CDR3 nucleotides are TGTGCCATCAAGTCGCAAACAAGGAGGGACACTGAAGCTTTCTTT. Protein product: CAIKSQTRRDTEAFF.

Turning to this clone: Other DNA sequences within the sample encode an identical CDR3. The chain couples TRBV5-1 to TRBJ2-7; 7 bases are a match to TRBD1. From germline, CDR1 is SGHRS and CDR2 YFSETQ. Germline trimming cut 2 bases from V and 4 bases from J; bases unmatched to any gene: 6. This CDR3 contains 14 residues. CDR3 bases: TGCGCCAGCAGCTTAGGGACAGCGTCTTACGAGCAGTACTTC. Its protein is CASSLGTASYEQYF. Together with reference TRBV5-1 and TRBJ2-7, the CDR3 gives the full variable domain: KAGVTQTPRYLIKTRGQQVTLSCSPISGHRSVSWYQQTPGQGLQFLFEYFSETQRNKGNFPGRFSGRQFSNSRSEMNVSTLELGDSALYLCASSLGTASYEQYFGPGTRLTVT.

The genes are TRBV30 and TRBJ2-1, with 7 bases lining up with TRBD1. Germline V gene sequence: CDR1 GTSNPN, CDR2 SVGIG (reference sequence). The ends lost 0 bases at V and 3 bases at J; junction bases unmatched: 5. The CDR3 consists of 15 residues. The CDR3 reads CAWSVGTVNYNEQFF. The CDR3 nucleotides are TGTGCCTGGAGTGTTGGGACAGTTAACTACAATGAGCAGTTCTTC.

The V and J genes are TRBV5-1 and TRBJ1-2; 7 nucleotides align to TRBD1. The CDR3 is made up of 14 amino acids. Germline V gene data show CDR1 as SGHRS and CDR2 as YFSETQ. The V segment lost 0 bases and the J segment 4 bases; nucleotides outside the gene matches: 3. The CDR3 nucleotides read TGCGCCAGCAGCTTGGGACAGGGTGCCTATGGCTACACCTTC. This encodes CASSLGQGAYGYTF.